These 20 T cell receptor beta chains originate from one sample sequenced in a study of shared clonotypes between healthy human individuals. Produced via immunoSEQ multiplex PCR; TCRdb's table is partial and in-frame only. The sample lists a few million clones, more than 90% occurring once. The sample consisted of naive CD4+ T cells sorted from blood. Regarding subset: CD45RA+ positively selected. The receptors stem from a man younger than 35 in good health.

The rearrangement links TRBV7-2 to TRBJ1-5; D unresolved. CDR1 and CDR2 from the germline V gene are SGHTA and FQGNSA. The CDR3 is 12 amino acids. With 8 bases removed from V and 4 bases from J, the gap between germline ends came to 9 bases. Written as DNA, the CDR3 is TGTGCCAGCCGGGCCGGGAATCAGCCCCAGCATTTT. Its translation: CASRAGNQPQHF. Full variable domain (missing parts from reference TRBV7-2 and TRBJ1-5): GAGVSQSPSNKVTEKGKDVELRCDPISGHTALYWYRQSLGQGLEFLIYFQGNSAPDKSGLPSDRFSAERTGGSVSTLTIQRTQQEDSAVYLCASRAGNQPQHFGDGTRLSIL.

As concerns this clone: Other DNA sequences within the sample encode an identical CDR3. The V call is TRBV5-4, the J call TRBJ2-7; 13 nucleotides agree with TRBD2. The junction had 1 base not matched to a gene; V was cut back by 4 bases and J by 0 bases. The CDR3 runs 15 residues. CDR1 and CDR2 (germline): SGHNT, YYREEE (reference sequence). The CDR3 is CASSRTSGSSYEQYF. The CDR3 coding sequence is TGTGCCAGCAGCCGGACTAGCGGGAGCTCCTACGAGCAGTACTTC.

This clone was seen only a few times. The J gene is TRBJ1-5, the V gene TRBV6-5; TRBD1 agrees at 7 bases. Germline V gene data show CDR1 as MNHEY and CDR2 as SVGAGI. The CDR3 loop spans 15 amino acids. J lost 4 bases, V lost 0 bases, and 3 bases had no gene match. CDR3 protein: CASSYSSTGNQPQHF. The DNA for the CDR3 is TGTGCCAGCAGTTACTCATCGACAGGGAATCAGCCCCAGCATTTT.

V and J are TRBV6-1 and TRBJ1-1, with 9 bases aligning to TRBD1. V lost 6 bases, J lost 6 bases, and 8 bases stayed unmatched. Germline V gene data show CDR1 as MNHNS and CDR2 as SASEGT. The CDR3 contains 14 residues. This CDR3 is CASRVTGGPSEAFF. The CDR3 nucleotides read TGTGCCAGCAGAGTTACAGGGGGCCCCTCTGAAGCTTTCTTT.

V gene TRBV28 combines with J gene TRBJ2-4; perhaps D is TRBD1 or TRBD2 (5 bases each). V was cut by 4 bases and J by 4 bases, with 17 bases left in between. The germline gives CDR1 MDHEN, CDR2 SYDVKM. The length of the CDR3 is 16 residues. The CDR3 nucleotides read TGTGCCAGCAGTTCTCCTTCCCGGGACGGAAAAAACATTCAGTACTTC. Its translation: CASSSPSRDGKNIQYF.

Turning to this clone: This sample also contains other DNA sequences that code for the same CDR3. V and J are TRBV9 and TRBJ2-1, with TRBD2 matching over 10 bases. The CDR3 totals 15 residues. J gave up 0 bases and V 4 bases, and 1 base lay outside the gene matches. CDR1 and CDR2 from the germline V gene are SGDLS and YYNGEE. The CDR3 loop is CASSSSGSSYNEQFF. For the CDR3, the DNA is TGTGCCAGCAGCTCTAGCGGGAGCTCCTACAATGAGCAGTTCTTC.

This chain joins TRBV18 and TRBJ2-7; the D call may be TRBD1 or TRBD2 (5 bases each). The CDR3 totals 14 residues. Germline V gene lookup returns CDR1 KGHSH and CDR2 LQKENI. The V end lost 5 bases, the J end lost 0 bases, and 11 bases lay between the germline ends. In DNA form, the CDR3 reads TGTGCCAGCTCATCGGGACCTAGCTCCTACGAGCAGTACTTC. Amino acid sequence: CASSSGPSSYEQYF.

This chain links TRBV6-6 with TRBJ2-1; TRBD2 aligns across 10 bases. V trimming: 8 bases; J trimming: 4 bases; junction bases outside the gene matches: 11. The CDR3 is made up of 16 amino acids. The germline CDR1 and CDR2 sequences are MNHNY and SVGAGI (reference sequence). CDR3 sequence: CASGSVAGGVYNEQFF. The CDR3 nucleotides read TGTGCCAGCGGATCGGTAGCGGGAGGCGTATACAATGAGCAGTTCTTC.

The chain is built from TRBV5-1 and TRBJ2-7; TRBD2 agrees at 7 bases. The germline gives CDR1 SGHRS, CDR2 YFSETQ. This CDR3 has 16 residues. Germline trimming cut 1 base from V and 3 bases from J; bases unmatched to any gene: 10. Here the CDR3 DNA reads TGCGCCAGCAGCTTGTCTGGGCTAGCGGCCTTCTACGAGCAGTACTTC. Translating it yields CASSLSGLAAFYEQYF.

Remarks on this clone: Distinct nucleotide sequences in the sample also encode this CDR3. This chain joins TRBV5-1 and TRBJ2-2; D ambiguous. This CDR3 has 14 residues. Germline-derived CDR1 and CDR2 are SGHRS and YFSETQ. V was cut by 0 bases and J by 2 bases, with 5 bases left in between. The CDR3 DNA follows: TGCGCCAGCAGCTTGGTTCCTAACACCGGGGAGCTGTTTTTT. It is translated as CASSLVPNTGELFF.

With regard to this clone: Additional DNA sequences in this sample encode the identical CDR3. V and J are TRBV5-1 and TRBJ1-3, with D unclear. The germline CDR1 and CDR2 sequences are SGHRS and YFSETQ. The CDR3 is 15 residues long. V was pared by 0 bases and J by 0 bases, with 7 bases between. CDR3 DNA sequence: TGCGCCAGCAGCTTGGATGGGGTCTCTGGAAACACCATATATTTT. Translated, it gives CASSLDGVSGNTIYF.

This clone showed up just once. CDR3 in DNA: TGTGCTAGTGGTTTGACCGGGACTACGGGTGAGCAGTTCTTC. This codes for CASGLTGTTGEQFF. V gene TRBV12-5 combines with J gene TRBJ2-1, with 7 bases lining up with TRBD2. The CDR3 is 14 residues long. V shed 2 bases and J 9 bases; nucleotides not matched to a gene: 7. Germline lookup yields CDR1 LGHNT and CDR2 FRNRAP.

This rearrangement joins TRBV9 to TRBJ1-2; no reliable D call. The germline V gene encodes CDR1 SGDLS and CDR2 YYNGEE. V was cut by 0 bases and J by 8 bases, with 11 bases left in between. The CDR3 sequence is 13 residues long. CDR3 amino acids: CASSVGAGWGYTF. The CDR3 DNA sequence: TGTGCCAGCAGCGTAGGGGCGGGCTGGGGCTACACCTTC.

The rearrangement joins TRBV30 to TRBJ1-5, with a weak D call TRBD1 (6 bases). CDR1 is GTSNPN, CDR2 SVGIG, per germline (reference sequence). V dropped 4 bases and J dropped 4 bases, with 14 bases sitting between them. This CDR3 has 14 residues. The CDR3 is CAWTLAGDNQPQHF. The CDR3 DNA follows: TGTGCCTGGACCCTGGCAGGGGATAATCAGCCCCAGCATTTT.

This clone was picked up one time. The chain couples TRBV28 to TRBJ2-6, with TRBD1 matching over 9 bases. Germline CDR1 is MDHEN and CDR2 is SYDVKM. CDR3 length equals 21 residues. V dropped 5 bases and J dropped 0; count of bases not matched to a gene: 17. The CDR3 loop reads CASSPRGQGEQRFSGANVLTF. CDR3 in DNA: TGTGCCAGCAGTCCCCGGGGACAGGGCGAGCAGAGATTCTCTGGGGCCAACGTCCTGACTTTC.

This clone was seen just once. The chain couples TRBV6-6 to TRBJ2-1; TRBD2 aligns across 7 bases. The V gene end was trimmed by 2 bases and the J gene end by 2 bases; junction bases not matched to a gene: 3. Germline assignment: CDR1 MNHNY and CDR2 SVGAGI (reference sequence). The CDR3 is 15 residues long. The CDR3 sequence is CASSYVAGAYNEQFF. For the CDR3, the DNA is TGTGCCAGCAGTTACGTGGCGGGAGCCTACAATGAGCAGTTCTTC.

This chain connects TRBV5-6 to TRBJ2-4, with D possibly matching TRBD1 (5 bases). The CDR3 is 14 amino acids. V lost 7 bases and J 11 bases, leaving 22 bases between the germline ends. From germline, CDR1 is SGHDT and CDR2 YYEEEE. The CDR3: CASSRRTLPFVQYF. The CDR3 DNA follows: TGTGCCAGCTCTAGAAGGACACTACCTTTCGTTCAGTACTTC.

This clone was recorded a few times. The identical CDR3 is also encoded by other nucleotide sequences in the sample. V is TRBV11-2 and J is TRBJ2-3; D remains ambiguous. The germline V and J ends were trimmed by 1 base and 5 bases, with 4 bases remaining between them. Germline CDR1 reads SGHAT; CDR2 reads FQNNGV. CDR3 size: 12 residues. DNA of the CDR3: TGTGCCAGCAGCTTAGGGGGAGATACGCAGTATTTT. This codes for CASSLGGDTQYF.

A remark on this clone: The same CDR3 also results from other DNA sequences found in this sample. CDR3 in amino acids: CASSRQTNTEAFF. The CDR3 DNA follows: TGTGCCAGCTCAAGGCAGACGAACACTGAAGCTTTCTTT. V usage is TRBV18 and J usage is TRBJ1-1, with D hard to call. The CDR3 loop spans 13 amino acids. From germline, CDR1 is KGHSH and CDR2 LQKENI. Trimming left V 5 bases short and J 1 base short, with 8 bases between.

This sequence joins TRBV5-1 and TRBJ2-5; possibly TRBD2 for D (6 bases). Looked up from germline, CDR1 is SGHRS and CDR2 is YFSETQ. This CDR3 region has 16 residues. V was shortened by 1 base and J by 0 bases, with 13 bases between the two germline ends. CDR3 protein: CASSLRGIAYQETQYF. DNA for the CDR3: TGCGCCAGCAGCTTGCGCGGGATTGCGTACCAAGAGACCCAGTACTTC.